These T cell receptor beta chains were read from a single sample in a study of cytomegalovirus exposure and HLA in healthy donors. TCRdb keeps only in-frame clones here, not all; method: immunoSEQ multiplex PCR. The table includes 60,000 to 80,000 clones, 70% to 85% detected once. The specimen was PBMCs. These receptor sequences come from a girl aged 5-17 years in good health and CMV-seropositive. The CDR3 runs from the conserved cysteine through the conserved F or W. D genes are given only for firm matches. The size entry is marked missing in some rows and otherwise reads once, few, many or a size class.

v_gene,d_gene,abundance,j_gene,CDR3nt,CDR3aa
TRBV11-2,NA,NA,TRBJ2-7,TGTGCCAGCAGCCTGCAGGGGGGCGGGGCCTACGAGCAGTACTTC,CASSLQGGGAYEQYF
TRBV7-8,NA,NA,TRBJ1-4,TGTGCCAGCAGCTTAGCAGGGGTAGTTGAAAAACTGTTTTTT,CASSLAGVVEKLFF
TRBV7-9,NA,NA,TRBJ2-5,TGTGCCAGCAGCTTCGACGGGAGTCGAGAGACCCAGTACTTC,CASSFDGSRETQYF
TRBV7-2,TRBD2,NA,TRBJ2-7,TGTGCCAGCAGCTTAGGAGGGCTAGCGGGAGTTTTCGGCTACGAGCAGTACTTC,CASSLGGLAGVFGYEQYF
TRBV6-1,TRBD1,NA,TRBJ1-5,TGTGCCAGCAATTTTGGGACAGGGAAACAGCCCCAGCATTTT,CASNFGTGKQPQHF
TRBV4-2,NA,NA,TRBJ2-3,TGTGCCAGCAGCCAAGATCGGGGTACAGATACGCAGTATTTT,CASSQDRGTDTQYF
TRBV5-1,TRBD2,NA,TRBJ2-5,TGCGCCAGCAGCTTGGGGGAGGGCCAAGAGACCCAGTACTTC,CASSLGEGQETQYF
TRBV6-1,TRBD1,NA,TRBJ1-5,TGTGCCAGCAGTGGGGACAGGGATCAGCCCCAGCATTTT,CASSGDRDQPQHF
TRBV6-1,NA,few,TRBJ1-1,TGTGCCAGCAGTGAATGGGCAGGGGTGAACACTGAAGCTTTCTTT,CASSEWAGVNTEAFF
TRBV6-1,TRBD1,NA,TRBJ2-1,TGTGCCAGCAGTGATATGGGGCACAGGGGGCGCGGCGGATCCTGGCAGTTCTTC,CASSDMGHRGRGGSWQFF
TRBV4-1,TRBD2,NA,TRBJ2-1,TGCGCCAGCAGCCAGCTCGTTGGACTAGCGATCTCCTACAATGAGCAGTTCTTC,CASSQLVGLAISYNEQFF
TRBV5-4,TRBD1,NA,TRBJ1-1,TGTGCCAGCAGCTTGGAGGGGGCCGGGGCTTTCTTT,CASSLEGAGAFF
TRBV7-9,TRBD1,NA,TRBJ2-1,TGTGCCAGCAGCCCAAACAACCGGGACAGGGGACCCTACAATGAGCAGTTCTTC,CASSPNNRDRGPYNEQFF
TRBV10-3,TRBD1,NA,TRBJ1-1,TGTGCCATCAGGGCAGGGGGGTTAGGGGCAGGGGACACTGAAGCTTTCTTT,CAIRAGGLGAGDTEAFF
TRBV6-5,NA,few,TRBJ1-1,TGTGCCACGACGGAGGGCTCGACCACTGAAGCTTTCTTT,CATTEGSTTEAFF
TRBV5-1,NA,NA,TRBJ1-6,TGCGCCAGCAAGACAGAGATTAATTCACCCCTCCACTTT,CASKTEINSPLHF
TRBV7-9,TRBD1,NA,TRBJ1-1,TGTGCCAGCAACCCCCTCCAGGGCTTCCAGGACAGGGGAGTATCTGAAGCTTTCTTT,CASNPLQGFQDRGVSEAFF
TRBV27,TRBD1,NA,TRBJ1-1,TGTGCCAGCAGTTTTGGACAGGGAGGCACTGAAGCTTTCTTT,CASSFGQGGTEAFF
TRBV6-1,NA,few,TRBJ1-1,TGTGCCAGCCCTAGTGGGGAGTCGAAATGCACTGAAGCTTTCTTT,CASPSGESKCTEAFF
TRBV28,TRBD1,NA,TRBJ2-7,TGTGCCAGCAGTTTGTCGGGACAGCTTTACGAGCAGTACTTC,CASSLSGQLYEQYF
TRBV5-8,NA,NA,TRBJ1-2,TGTGCCAGCACCCTAAACCGAAACTCCCTCTATGGCTACACCTTC,CASTLNRNSLYGYTF
TRBV21-1,NA,NA,TRBJ2-7,TGTGCCAGCAGCAAATCCCTCCCGGGCAGGGGCACCTACGAGCAGTACTTC,CASSKSLPGRGTYEQYF
TRBV6-5,NA,few,TRBJ1-1,TGTGCCAGCAGCCGAGGAATCCAGGGGACTGAAGCTTTCTTT,CASSRGIQGTEAFF
TRBV30,NA,NA,TRBJ1-5,TGTGCCTGGAGCCCAAATACGAGGTATCAGCCCCAGCATTTT,CAWSPNTRYQPQHF
TRBV27,NA,NA,TRBJ2-7,TGTGCCAGCAGCCACCGTTCGGGGTACTCCTACGAGCAGTACTTC,CASSHRSGYSYEQYF
TRBV2,TRBD1,NA,TRBJ2-5,TGTGCCAGGACCTCAGGGGGAAATCAAGAGACCCAGTACTTC,CARTSGGNQETQYF
TRBV6-5,TRBD1,NA,TRBJ2-5,TGTGCCAGCAGTACGAACGACAGGGCGCAAGAGACCCAGTACTTC,CASSTNDRAQETQYF
TRBV5-1,TRBD2,NA,TRBJ2-3,TGCGCCAGCAGCCGTGCCCTAAACTTAGCGGGAGGGACAGATACGCAGTATTTT,CASSRALNLAGGTDTQYF
TRBV2,NA,NA,TRBJ1-3,TGTGCCAGCAGTGAGGGCAGGGCGAGCTCTGGAAACACCATATATTTT,CASSEGRASSGNTIYF
TRBV5-1,TRBD1,NA,TRBJ2-5,TGCGCCAGCAGCTCAAAACAGGGGGCTGGAGAGACCCAGTACTTC,CASSSKQGAGETQYF